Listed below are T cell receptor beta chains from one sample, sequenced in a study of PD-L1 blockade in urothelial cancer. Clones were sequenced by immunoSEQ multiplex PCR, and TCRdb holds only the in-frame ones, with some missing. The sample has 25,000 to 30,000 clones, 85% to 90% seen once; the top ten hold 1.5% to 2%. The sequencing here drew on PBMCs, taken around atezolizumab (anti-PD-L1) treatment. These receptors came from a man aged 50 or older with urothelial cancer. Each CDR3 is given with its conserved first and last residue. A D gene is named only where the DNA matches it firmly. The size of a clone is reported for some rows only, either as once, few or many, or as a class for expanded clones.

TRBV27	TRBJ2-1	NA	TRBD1	TGTGCCAGCAGTACAAACAGGGGGCGCGGTAATGAGCAGTTCTTC	CASSTNRGRGNEQFF
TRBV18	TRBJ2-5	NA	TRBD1	TGTGCCAGCTCACCAGTCGTCGGACAGGGCGGTCGAGAGACCCAGTACTTC	CASSPVVGQGGRETQYF
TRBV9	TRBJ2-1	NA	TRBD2	TGTGCCAGCAGCGTAGGGGCGGGAGCTTACAATGAGCAGTTCTTC	CASSVGAGAYNEQFF
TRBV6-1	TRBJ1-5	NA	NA	TGTGCCAGCAGTGACACGGACCGCGTCGGGAACAATCAGCCCCAGCATTTT	CASSDTDRVGNNQPQHF
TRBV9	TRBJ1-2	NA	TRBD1	TGTGCCAGCAGCAATTATCGGACAGGCGGAAACTATGGCTACACCTTC	CASSNYRTGGNYGYTF
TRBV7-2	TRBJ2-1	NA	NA	TGTGCCAGCAGCTTAGTTCCGCTAGAGGCTTGGCCCAATGAGCAGTTCTTC	CASSLVPLEAWPNEQFF
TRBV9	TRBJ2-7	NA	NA	TGTGCCAGCAGCGTCGGAACTAGCCCTTACGAGCAGTACTTC	CASSVGTSPYEQYF
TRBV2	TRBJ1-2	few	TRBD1	TGTGCCAGCACTTTGAACAGGGGATACACTAACTATGGCTACACCTTC	CASTLNRGYTNYGYTF
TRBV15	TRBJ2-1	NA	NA	TGTGCCACCAGCAGGATCCCGGGGAGTACGTTCTTC	CATSRIPGSTFF
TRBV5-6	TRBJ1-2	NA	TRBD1	TGTGCCAGCAGGCGAGACAGGGTATATGGCTACACCTTC	CASRRDRVYGYTF
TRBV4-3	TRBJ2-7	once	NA	TGCGCCAGCAGCCACCTAGGACACGGAGGGAATAGGCAGCAGTACTTC	CASSHLGHGGNRQQYF
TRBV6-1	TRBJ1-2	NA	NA	TGTGCCAGCAGTGAATTCCCGACAGATAACTATGGCTACACCTTC	CASSEFPTDNYGYTF
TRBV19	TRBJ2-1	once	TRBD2	TGTGCCAGTATCGCACTAGCGGGAGGCAGCAATGAGCAGTTCTTC	CASIALAGGSNEQFF
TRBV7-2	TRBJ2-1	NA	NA	TGTGCCAGCAGCTTTTGGCCTTACAATGAGCAGTTCTTC	CASSFWPYNEQFF
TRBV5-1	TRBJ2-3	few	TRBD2	TGCGCCAGCAGCGTTACTAGCGGGCAGCGCGCAGATACGCAGTATTTT	CASSVTSGQRADTQYF
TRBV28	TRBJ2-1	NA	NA	TGTGCCAGCAGTTACCCAAGCGGCGCACCGCAGTTCTTC	CASSYPSGAPQFF
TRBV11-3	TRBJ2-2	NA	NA	TGTGCCAGCAGCCCATCGCCGGGGTTGAACACCGGGGAGCTGTTTTTT	CASSPSPGLNTGELFF
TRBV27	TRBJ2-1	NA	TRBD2	TGTGCCAGCAGTCTCCCGACTAGCGGGGGACTTAATGAGCAGTTCTTC	CASSLPTSGGLNEQFF
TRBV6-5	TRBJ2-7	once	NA	TGTGCCTCGAAGGCGGGCGGATCCGCCGAGCAGTACTTC	CASKAGGSAEQYF
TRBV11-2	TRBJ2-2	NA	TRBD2	TGTGCCAGCAGCTTATGGGCGGGGGGGCCTTCCGGGGAGCTGTTTTTT	CASSLWAGGPSGELFF
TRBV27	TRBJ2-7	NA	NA	TGTGCCAGCAGTCCGCTCACCGGGACAAGGGGCGAGCAGTACTTC	CASSPLTGTRGEQYF
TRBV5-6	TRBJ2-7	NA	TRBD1	TGTGCCAGCAGCCCCCGACAGGGGGCGGGGGAGCAGTACTTC	CASSPRQGAGEQYF
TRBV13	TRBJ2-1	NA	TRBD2	TGTGCCAGCAGCTTAGGCGGGCTAGCGGGGGGGTACAATGAGCAGTTCTTC	CASSLGGLAGGYNEQFF
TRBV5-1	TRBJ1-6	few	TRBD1	TGCGCCAGCAGCGGGGTCGAGGGGGCCATTAATTCACCCCTCCACTTT	CASSGVEGAINSPLHF
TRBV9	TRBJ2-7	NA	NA	TGTGCCAGCAGCGCCGACAGTTTGGACATTGGCGAGCAGTACTTC	CASSADSLDIGEQYF
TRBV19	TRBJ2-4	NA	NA	TGTGCCAGCCGAAAGGAGGGGCAGGGTGGCATTCAGTACTTC	CASRKEGQGGIQYF
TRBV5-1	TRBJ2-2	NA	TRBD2	TGCGCCAGCAGACAAGCGGGGGGGCCTACCGGGGAGCTGTTTTTT	CASRQAGGPTGELFF
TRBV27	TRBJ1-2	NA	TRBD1	TGTGCCAGCAGCCGGACAGGGGGCTACGATGGCTACACCTTC	CASSRTGGYDGYTF
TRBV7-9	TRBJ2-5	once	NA	TGTGCCAGCAGCCCAGGACAGCATCAAGAGACCCAGTACTTC	CASSPGQHQETQYF
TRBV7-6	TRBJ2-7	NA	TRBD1	TGTGCCAGCAGCTTAGCCCAACCGACAGGGGGTTTCTACGAGCAGTACTTC	CASSLAQPTGGFYEQYF
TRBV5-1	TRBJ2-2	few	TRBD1	TGCGCCAGCCAACAGGGGGGCGGGGAGCTGTTTTTT	CASQQGGGELFF
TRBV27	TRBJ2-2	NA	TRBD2	TGTGCCAGCAGCCCGGCGGGACTAGCTTTAGTGACCGGGGAGCTGTTTTTT	CASSPAGLALVTGELFF
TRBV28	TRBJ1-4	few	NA	TGTGCCAGCAGTTTAAGTGGGGGGGCAGGGTATGAAAAACTGTTTTTT	CASSLSGGAGYEKLFF
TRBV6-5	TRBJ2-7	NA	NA	TGTGCCAGCAGCCGCGGACAGCGACAGGAGCAGTACTTC	CASSRGQRQEQYF
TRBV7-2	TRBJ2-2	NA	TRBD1	TGTGCCAGCAGCTTAGGACAGGGGGCTCGTACCGGGGAGCTGTTTTTT	CASSLGQGARTGELFF
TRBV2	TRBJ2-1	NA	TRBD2	TGTGCCAGCAGTGAACTAGCGGGGGGGTTCGTATCCTACAATGAGCAGTTCTTC	CASSELAGGFVSYNEQFF
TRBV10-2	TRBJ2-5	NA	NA	TGCGCCAGCAGTGACCGGACTCCCCTTTTGGGCCAGTACTTC	CASSDRTPLLGQYF
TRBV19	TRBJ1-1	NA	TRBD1	TGTGCCAGTAGTATGGGACAGGTGAACACTGAAGCTTTCTTT	CASSMGQVNTEAFF
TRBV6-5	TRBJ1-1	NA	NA	TGTGCCAGCAAAAACGGGGGAGTCGGCACTGAAGCTTTCTTT	CASKNGGVGTEAFF
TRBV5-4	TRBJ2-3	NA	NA	TGTGCCAGCAGCTCCGCAGCAGCTAGCTCCGCAGATACGCAGTATTTT	CASSSAAASSADTQYF